This is a list of T cell receptor beta chains from one sample in a study of blood T cells in healthy people across ages. Using its own MiXCR run on the 5' RACE reads, TCRdb lists one record per CDR3 protein. The sample lists around 800,000 distinct CDR3 sequences, roughly 44% occurring once. Material for sequencing was blood. All receptors come from a man in his sixties in good health. Each CDR3 is given with its conserved first and last residue. Fields, in order: D gene, J gene, V gene, CDR3 protein. D genes are given only for firm matches.

>-|TRBJ2-7|TRBV21-1
CASSKGSLQTYEQYF
>-|TRBJ2-5|TRBV6-2/TRBV6-3
CAGSSKETQYF
>-|TRBJ1-5|TRBV6-2/TRBV6-3
CASATGMENQPQHF
>-|TRBJ1-1|TRBV20-1
CSARAFSHPEAFF
>TRBD1|TRBJ1-2|TRBV7-9
CASTWTGGSGYTF
>TRBD1|TRBJ2-7|TRBV5-1
CASSLWTGGTYEQYF
>TRBD1|TRBJ1-2|TRBV11-3
CTSSGDSVGGYTF
>-|TRBJ2-1|TRBV11-3
CASSPDRQSSYSEQFF
>-|TRBJ2-1|TRBV5-1
CASSLYGGYSYNEQFF
>-|TRBJ2-7|TRBV7-8
CASSPRTVLYEQYF
>TRBD2|TRBJ2-2|TRBV5-1
CASSYSGANTGELFF
>-|TRBJ1-2|TRBV6-5
CASSYASEGQGYTF
>TRBD1|TRBJ2-1|TRBV24-1
CATSDPDDRGNRGEQFF
>-|TRBJ1-1|TRBV19
CASSANTEAFF
>-|TRBJ2-4|TRBV6-1
CASSASRGDSKQYF
>TRBD1|TRBJ2-7|TRBV5-5
CASSLTIGQGVYEQYF
>-|TRBJ2-5|TRBV2
CASYRQTQETQYF
>-|TRBJ2-1|TRBV5-1
CASSLEAESSYNEQFF
>TRBD1|TRBJ2-1|TRBV20-1
CSASDQGANYNEQFF
>TRBD1|TRBJ1-1|TRBV7-9
CASKGQVTAEAFF
>-|TRBJ2-6|TRBV6-1
CASSKQVSVSSGANVLTF
>TRBD1|TRBJ1-2|TRBV14
CASSPKQGGGYGYTF
>-|-|TRBV6-6
CASRWGQGGEQYF
>TRBD1|TRBJ2-5|TRBV5-5
CASSSQGALELQETQYF
>-|TRBJ2-3|TRBV12-3/TRBV12-4
CASTLNSDTQYF
>-|TRBJ2-7|TRBV7-2
CASRLNPPYEQYF
>-|TRBJ1-1|TRBV4-1
CASGHSRAGAFF
>TRBD2|TRBJ2-2|TRBV12-3/TRBV12-4
CASRAASGGHTGELFF
>-|TRBJ1-5|TRBV12-3/TRBV12-4
CASSSARRGNQPQHF
>-|-|TRBV6-2/TRBV6-3
CASSWSYRNEQYF
>-|TRBJ2-7|TRBV27
CASKTGATAGEQYF
>-|TRBJ2-3|TRBV9
CASSGDRDVSTDTQYF
>TRBD1|TRBJ2-3|TRBV7-2
CASSFLGQGGSDTQYF
>-|TRBJ2-3|TRBV6-2/TRBV6-3
CASSYSLPPDTQYF
>TRBD2|TRBJ2-3|TRBV25-1
CASSAGGPSTDTQYF
>-|TRBJ2-2|TRBV7-8
CASTGQITGELFF
>-|TRBJ1-5|TRBV10-3
CAISDGGGSNQPQHF
>-|TRBJ1-6|TRBV13
CASSLWGSGQKNSPLHF
>TRBD1|TRBJ2-7|TRBV6-2/TRBV6-3
CASSYRGLYEQYF
>TRBD2|TRBJ2-3|TRBV4-3
CASSQDPRTSGGANTDTQYF
>TRBD1|TRBJ1-1|TRBV6-8
CASSQGQGADTEAFF
>-|TRBJ1-6|TRBV7-2
CASTPISENSPLHF
>-|TRBJ1-1|TRBV12-3/TRBV12-4
CASFRQARNTEAFF
>TRBD2|TRBJ2-7|TRBV7-9
CASSPLSGGSYEQYF
>-|TRBJ2-7|TRBV5-1
CASSVAYGSYEQYF
>TRBD2|TRBJ2-3|TRBV10-3
CAISETSLGLAGASTDTQYF
>-|TRBJ1-1|TRBV12-3/TRBV12-4
CASKVGGHTEAFF
>-|-|TRBV4-2
CASSQAEGLGEQYF
>TRBD2|TRBJ2-3|TRBV12-3/TRBV12-4
CASSLALAGISTDTQYF
>-|TRBJ2-7|TRBV5-6
CASSLASGSSHSYEQYF
>-|TRBJ2-1|TRBV29-1
CSVDSPGGLQFF
>-|TRBJ2-6|TRBV6-5
CATRSPGANVLTF
>-|-|TRBV4-1
CASSFFAGYEQYF
>-|TRBJ2-3|TRBV7-2
CASSEIRHLGGPDTQYF
>TRBD2|TRBJ2-1|TRBV28
CASSFGRAQFF
>-|TRBJ2-3|TRBV11-2
CASSLYAGARTDTQYF
>TRBD1|TRBJ1-5|TRBV5-1
CASRPGTGGNQPQHF
>-|TRBJ1-2|TRBV20-1
CSAKQDTILAGYTF